These 25 T cell receptor beta chains came from one sample sequenced in a study of blood T cell repertoires in COVID-19. The data were produced by immunoSEQ multiplex PCR, yet TCRdb's version contains in-frame clones alone and is incomplete. This table has about 200,000 clones, about 82% appearing once. Source material: PBMCs or T cells enriched from blood (not recorded which). These TCRs come from a man in his forties or fifties with acute COVID-19.

The chain uses TRBV30 and TRBJ1-2, with 8 bases fitting TRBD1. The CDR3 contains 20 residues. Germline V lookup: CDR1 GTSNPN, CDR2 SVGIG (reference sequence). V dropped 3 bases and J dropped 8; count of bases not matched to a gene: 29. This CDR3 is CAWRDRLAWVVQGASLGYTF. The DNA of the CDR3 is TGTGCCTGGAGAGACCGGTTGGCGTGGGTAGTGCAGGGGGCATCGTTGGGCTACACCTTC.

This chain uses TRBV9 with TRBJ2-1; TRBD2 agrees at 14 bases. V shed 4 bases and J 10 bases; nucleotides not matched to a gene: 4. The germline gives CDR1 SGDLS, CDR2 YYNGEE. The CDR3 totals 14 residues. As DNA, the CDR3 is TGTGCCAGCAGCCCGGGACTAGCGGGAGTGGAGCAGTTCTTC. Translated, it gives CASSPGLAGVEQFF.

In its sample, this clone was seen once. V is TRBV7-9 and J is TRBJ1-1; D remains unclear. V was trimmed by 7 bases and J by 0 bases, leaving 12 bases between them. The CDR3 runs to 14 residues. Germline-derived CDR1 and CDR2 are SEHNR and FQNEAQ (reference sequence). The CDR3 region has the DNA TGTGCCAGCACCCCCTCCGTATTGAACACTGAAGCTTTCTTT. Residues: CASTPSVLNTEAFF.

The chain is built from TRBV28 and TRBJ1-1; the D gene is possibly TRBD1 (5 bases). Trimming took 6 bases from V and 13 from J, leaving 21 bases between them. Germline assignment: CDR1 MDHEN and CDR2 SYDVKM. The CDR3 is made up of 13 amino acids. The CDR3 is CASRPSQGRFGFF. As DNA, the CDR3 is TGTGCCAGCAGGCCCTCTCAGGGAAGGTTTGGTTTCTTT.

The genes are TRBV16 and TRBJ1-1, with TRBD1 matching over 8 bases. Germline trimming cut 2 bases from V and 4 bases from J; bases unmatched to any gene: 9. Per the germline V gene, CDR1 is KGHSY and CDR2 is FQNENV. This CDR3 has 16 residues. The DNA of the CDR3 is TGTGCCAGCAGCCAAGGTCCTACAGGGGGATTCACTGAAGCTTTCTTT. Residues: CASSQGPTGGFTEAFF.

The J gene is TRBJ2-7, the V gene TRBV21-1; the table's D call, TRBD2, has no DNA check behind it. TRBV21-1 corresponds to a pseudogene. This CDR3 is built from 14 residues. The CDR3 region has the DNA TGTGCCAACCCCCAAGGAGAGGCGTCGGGCGAGCAGTACTTC. It codes for CANPQGEASGEQYF.

The chain combines TRBV15 with TRBJ1-6; D gene unclear. From germline, CDR1 is LNHNV and CDR2 YYDKDF (reference sequence). V lost 0 bases and J 0 bases, leaving 6 bases between the germline ends. The CDR3 runs 16 residues. In DNA form, the CDR3 reads TGTGCCACCAGCAGAGATCTAAGCTCCTATAATTCACCCCTCCACTTT. Protein sequence: CATSRDLSSYNSPLHF.

The genes are TRBV7-2 and TRBJ2-7; 7 bases fit TRBD2. The CDR3 loop spans 15 amino acids. CDR1 is SGHTA, CDR2 FQGNSA, per germline. Trimming took 5 bases from V and 2 from J; bases not matched to a gene: 9. The CDR3 spells CASSPSGAIPYEQYF. CDR3 nucleotides: TGTGCCAGCAGCCCCAGCGGGGCCATTCCCTACGAGCAGTACTTC.

This chain uses TRBV29-1 with TRBJ2-3; a weak D match, TRBD2 (5 bases). The CDR3 spans 17 residues. Germline V gene lookup returns CDR1 SQVTM and CDR2 ANQGSEA. The germline V and J ends were trimmed by 4 bases and 0 bases, with 20 bases remaining between them. The CDR3 is CSVGPLRGIASTDTQYF. DNA of the CDR3: TGCAGCGTTGGTCCCTTACGGGGTATTGCGAGCACAGATACGCAGTATTTT.

This sequence joins TRBV5-1 and TRBJ2-7; 11 bases are shared with TRBD2. The CDR3 length is 16 residues. The germline V gene encodes CDR1 SGHRS and CDR2 YFSETQ. V trimming: 2 bases; J trimming: 4 bases; junction bases outside the gene matches: 8. CDR3 coding DNA: TGCGCCAGCAGCTTTGAGACTAGCGGGATATATTACGAGCAGTACTTC. Its translation is CASSFETSGIYYEQYF.

This clone was seen a handful of times. The V gene is TRBV7-9, the J gene TRBJ2-1; D possibly corresponds to TRBD1 (6 bases). CDR1 SEHNR and CDR2 FQNEAQ come from the germline V gene (reference sequence). Trimming removed 1 base at V and 10 bases at J, with 14 bases between. The CDR3 extends over 14 amino acids. The CDR3 DNA reads as TGTGCCAGCAGCTTAGAGAGCTCCGGGACAGAGCAGTTCTTC. Its translation is CASSLESSGTEQFF.

This chain uses TRBV3-1 (or the pseudogene TRBV3-2) with TRBJ2-5; 14 nucleotides match TRBD2. Germline CDR1 is LGHDT and CDR2 is YNNKEL (reference sequence). This CDR3 has 18 amino acids. After removal of 6 bases from V and 5 bases from J, the junction contained 14 bases not matched to a gene. The CDR3 DNA is TGTGCCAGCAGATCTCGGGGGACTAGCGGGAGAGTAAGTGAGACCCAGTACTTC. Residues: CASRSRGTSGRVSETQYF.

The V gene is TRBV28, the J gene TRBJ1-1, with D maybe TRBD1 (5 bases). V was pared by 6 bases and J by 6 bases, with 14 bases between. Germline V lookup: CDR1 MDHEN, CDR2 SYDVKM. This CDR3 comprises 13 residues. CDR3 protein: CASRYQGRAEAFF. The CDR3 DNA is TGTGCCAGCAGATACCAGGGTCGGGCTGAAGCTTTCTTT.

This clone showed up just once. V is TRBV7-2 and J is TRBJ2-3; no reliable D call. V was shortened by 3 bases and J by 3 bases, with 4 bases between the two germline ends. The CDR3 consists of 12 residues. Looked up from germline, CDR1 is SGHTA and CDR2 is FQGNSA. In nucleotides, the CDR3 is TGTGCCAGCAGCTTCTATACAGATACGCAGTATTTT. It translates to CASSFYTDTQYF.

The genes are TRBV5-1 and TRBJ1-3, with TRBD1 identical over 7 bases. Trimming removed 3 bases from V and 0 bases from J; junction bases left unmatched: 6. From germline, CDR1 is SGHRS and CDR2 YFSETQ. This CDR3 has 16 amino acids. CDR3 DNA: TGCGCCAGCAGCTGGAGGGGACAGCTCTCTGGAAACACCATATATTTT. This codes for CASSWRGQLSGNTIYF.

The chain joins TRBV4-3 to TRBJ1-2; D is uncertain. The CDR3 has 12 residues. The germline V gene has CDR1 LGHNA and CDR2 YSLEER. V was pared by 0 bases and J by 8 bases, with 7 bases between. The CDR3, as DNA: TGCGCCAGCAGCCAAGACTACGCGGGCTACACCTTC. Its protein product is CASSQDYAGYTF.

This rearrangement joins TRBV11-2 to TRBJ2-1, with 12 bases fitting TRBD2. CDR1 and CDR2 (germline): SGHAT, FQNNGV. The CDR3 has 16 amino acids. Germline trimming cut 5 bases from V and 10 bases from J; bases unmatched to any gene: 12. The CDR3 bases are TGTGCCAGCAGCGGACTAGCGGGGAGGGGGGCCAGGGAGCAGTTCTTC. Translated, it gives CASSGLAGRGAREQFF.

The chain couples TRBV11-2 to TRBJ2-7; 9 positions agree with TRBD2. Germline CDR1 is SGHAT and CDR2 is FQNNGV. After removal of 1 base from V and 2 bases from J, the junction contained 0 bases not matched to a gene. This CDR3 region has 14 residues. CDR3 residues: CASSLGLAAYEQYF. The CDR3, as DNA: TGTGCCAGCAGCTTAGGACTAGCGGCCTACGAGCAGTACTTC.

This chain uses TRBV7-3 with TRBJ2-2, with D possibly matching TRBD2 (5 bases). Trimming removed 5 bases at V and 3 bases at J, with 13 bases between. This CDR3 has 15 amino acids. Per germline, CDR1 SGHTA and CDR2 FQGTGA. The CDR3 is CASSPTGVYTGELFF. Written as DNA, the CDR3 is TGTGCCAGCAGCCCAACCGGGGTCTACACCGGGGAGCTGTTTTTT. Together with reference TRBV7-3 and TRBJ2-2, the CDR3 gives the full variable domain: GAGVSQTPSNKVTEKGKYVELRCDPISGHTALYWYRQSLGQGPEFLIYFQGTGAADDSGLPNDRFFAVRPEGSVSTLKIQRTERGDSAVYLCASSPTGVYTGELFFGEGSRLTVL.

The rearrangement joins TRBV25-1 to TRBJ2-7; 9 bases map to TRBD2. There are 13 residues in the CDR3. Germline trimming cut 6 bases from V and 3 bases from J; bases unmatched to any gene: 3. Germline V gene lookup returns CDR1 MGHDK and CDR2 SYGVNS. CDR3 loop: CASRTSGHYEQYF. The CDR3 region has the DNA TGTGCCAGCAGGACTAGCGGCCACTACGAGCAGTACTTC.

This chain joins TRBV29-1 and TRBJ1-5; TRBD1 matches at 8 bases. V lost 7 bases to trimming and J lost 3 bases; unmatched junction nucleotides: 5. The CDR3 consists of 13 residues. The germline V gene has CDR1 SQVTM and CDR2 ANQGSEA. CDR3 in amino acids: CSAGQGLNQPQHF. The DNA for the CDR3 is TGCAGCGCAGGACAGGGTCTCAATCAGCCCCAGCATTTT.

The chain has TRBV10-3 and TRBJ2-7; tentatively, D is TRBD2 (6 bases). The CDR3 has 12 residues. CDR1 is ENHRY and CDR2 is SYGVKD in the germline V gene. Deletions cut 6 bases from V and 1 base from J, with 7 bases between. The CDR3 spells CAIRGGSYEQYF. Written as DNA, the CDR3 is TGTGCCATCAGGGGAGGTTCCTACGAGCAGTACTTC.

The chain has TRBV5-1 and TRBJ2-3; the D gene is possibly TRBD1 (5 bases). With 2 bases removed from V and 4 bases from J, the gap between germline ends came to 14 bases. Germline-derived CDR1 and CDR2 are SGHRS and YFSETQ. CDR3 length equals 15 residues. The CDR3 DNA follows: TGCGCCAGCAGCTTCTTTGTGGACATTCCAGATACGCAGTATTTT. Its protein product is CASSFFVDIPDTQYF.

The chain carries TRBV19 and TRBJ2-5; 9 nucleotides match TRBD1. V lost 3 bases to trimming and J lost 4 bases; unmatched junction nucleotides: 3. The CDR3 contains 14 residues. Germline CDR1 and CDR2: LNHDA and SQIVND (reference sequence). This chain's CDR3 is CASSIGTGLETQYF. The CDR3 nucleotides read TGTGCCAGTAGTATTGGGACAGGGCTAGAGACCCAGTACTTC.

The chain uses TRBV6-4 and TRBJ1-6; a possible D gene is TRBD1 (5 bases). Germline assignment: CDR1 MRHNA and CDR2 SNTAGT. Trimming pared 0 bases from V and 16 bases from J, leaving 13 bases between. This CDR3 has 13 amino acids. CDR3: CASSDSEGAVLHF. The CDR3 DNA is TGTGCCAGCAGTGACTCAGAAGGGGCAGTACTCCACTTT.